This TCR beta chain appears in the sequencing data of a study of T cells in Graves' hyperthyroidism and ophthalmopathy. To note about this clonotype: The antigen remains undetermined.

Study-wide results and limits: Blood held most thyroid clonotypes expanded above 0.001 frequency.

Authors of the study amplified TCR beta CDR3 regions from RNA transcripts. HTBI primers were the set used in a first-round RT-PCR of the TCR CDR3. MiXCR was run by TCRdb on the multiplex PCR reads, yielding one entry per CDR3 protein. This table holds 450,000 to 650,000 distinct CDR3 sequences, 14% found once. The CDR3 is made up of 19 amino acids. V was clipped by 0 bases and J by 0 bases, with 17 bases between them. Germline CDR1 is MNHEY and CDR2 is SVGAGI. On the basis of clinical symptoms, serum thyroxine and TRAb, thyroid ultrasound and orbital computed tomography, diagnoses were made. The source of the PBMCs was around 9 ml of fresh peripheral blood.

This sequence originates from a woman aged 18-30 years with Graves' ophthalmopathy. The genes are TRBV6-5 and TRBJ2-2; tentative D call: TRBD2 (5 bases). Material: blood. CDR3 amino acids: CASSYSWAARETNTGELFF. In DNA form, the CDR3 reads TGTGCCAGCAGTTACTCGTGGGCGGCGAGGGAAACGAACACCGGGGAGCTGTTTTTT.